The rows below give T cell receptor beta chains drawn from one sample of a study of T cell changes during pregnancy in multiple sclerosis. Profiling relied on immunoSEQ multiplex PCR, and the TCRdb table lists in-frame clones only, not all of them. The sample contains about 60,000 clones, roughly nine tenths of which appear only once. The sample here was CD4+ T cells from peripheral blood mononuclear cells, taken in the first trimester of pregnancy. The receptors were sampled from a female donor with multiple sclerosis, enrolled in a pregnancy study. The CDR3 runs from the conserved cysteine through the conserved F or W. The D gene is left open where the match is weak. Only some rows state a clone size, as once, few, many or a class for expanded clones.

abundance: .; v_gene: TRBV10-3; j_gene: TRBJ2-7; d_gene: .; CDR3nt: TGTGCCATCAGTGAGGTCAGGATTTCACCCTACGAGCAGTACTTC; CDR3aa: CAISEVRISPYEQYF
abundance: .; v_gene: TRBV5-6; j_gene: TRBJ2-3; d_gene: .; CDR3nt: TGTGCCAGCAGCTTGTGGGGGGTCACAGATACGCAGTATTTT; CDR3aa: CASSLWGVTDTQYF
abundance: .; v_gene: TRBV19; j_gene: TRBJ2-1; d_gene: .; CDR3nt: TGTGCCAGTAGTATTAGCCATGATGAGCAGTTCTTC; CDR3aa: CASSISHDEQFF
abundance: .; v_gene: TRBV29-1; j_gene: TRBJ1-1; d_gene: .; CDR3nt: TGCAGCGTTACGGGGAGAATGAACACTGAAGCTTTCTTT; CDR3aa: CSVTGRMNTEAFF
abundance: .; v_gene: TRBV7-2; j_gene: TRBJ1-2; d_gene: TRBD1; CDR3nt: TGTGCCAGCAGCGTACAGGGGGCCTATGGCTACACCTTC; CDR3aa: CASSVQGAYGYTF
abundance: .; v_gene: TRBV4-3; j_gene: TRBJ2-3; d_gene: TRBD1; CDR3nt: TGCGCCAGCAGCCCCCGACAGGGTATAGATACGCAGTATTTT; CDR3aa: CASSPRQGIDTQYF
abundance: .; v_gene: TRBV10-3; j_gene: TRBJ1-1; d_gene: TRBD1; CDR3nt: TGTGCCATCAGTGAGTCAAGGGGGCAGGGCACTGAAGCTTTCTTT; CDR3aa: CAISESRGQGTEAFF
abundance: .; v_gene: TRBV20-1; j_gene: TRBJ1-4; d_gene: .; CDR3nt: TGCAGTGCCTACTGGGGGCTTTTT; CDR3aa: CSAYWGLF
abundance: .; v_gene: TRBV19; j_gene: TRBJ2-2; d_gene: .; CDR3nt: TGTGCCAGTAGTATTAGGACATCGAACACCGGGGAGCTGTTTTTT; CDR3aa: CASSIRTSNTGELFF
abundance: .; v_gene: TRBV5-6; j_gene: TRBJ1-4; d_gene: .; CDR3nt: TGTGCCAGCAGCTTTTCACAGGGCTACAGGGAGGAAAAACTGTTTTTT; CDR3aa: CASSFSQGYREEKLFF
abundance: .; v_gene: TRBV19; j_gene: TRBJ1-5; d_gene: .; CDR3nt: TGTGCCAGTAGTATCGGAGGACGTCAGCCCCAGCATTTT; CDR3aa: CASSIGGRQPQHF
abundance: .; v_gene: TRBV4-2; j_gene: TRBJ1-5; d_gene: .; CDR3nt: TGTGCCAGCAGCCAAGAAACAGGATCCCAGCCCCAGCATTTT; CDR3aa: CASSQETGSQPQHF
abundance: .; v_gene: TRBV7-3; j_gene: TRBJ2-7; d_gene: TRBD1; CDR3nt: TGTGCCAGCAGCTTTTCAGGGGGATACGACTACGAGCAGTACTTC; CDR3aa: CASSFSGGYDYEQYF
abundance: .; v_gene: TRBV19; j_gene: TRBJ2-2; d_gene: .; CDR3nt: TGTGCCAGTAGTAGGGCGGGTGGGACCGGGGAGCTGTTTTTT; CDR3aa: CASSRAGGTGELFF
abundance: .; v_gene: TRBV19; j_gene: TRBJ2-6; d_gene: TRBD2; CDR3nt: TGTGCCAGTAGAGGCGGGGGGGCCTTTACTGGGGCCAACGTCCTGACTTTC; CDR3aa: CASRGGGAFTGANVLTF
abundance: few; v_gene: TRBV20-1; j_gene: TRBJ1-1; d_gene: .; CDR3nt: TGCAGTGCTAGAGATTGGCCCAGGGCTTTCTTT; CDR3aa: CSARDWPRAFF
abundance: .; v_gene: TRBV18; j_gene: TRBJ1-3; d_gene: .; CDR3nt: TGTGCCAGCTCACTGACCCGGGAAAACACCATATATTTT; CDR3aa: CASSLTRENTIYF
abundance: .; v_gene: TRBV7-9; j_gene: TRBJ1-3; d_gene: .; CDR3nt: TGTGCCAGCAGCCCGTCCTCTGGAAACACCATATATTTT; CDR3aa: CASSPSSGNTIYF
abundance: .; v_gene: TRBV19; j_gene: TRBJ1-2; d_gene: .; CDR3nt: TGTGCCAGTAGTATTCCGGGGGGCAATTACTATGGCTACACCTTC; CDR3aa: CASSIPGGNYYGYTF
abundance: .; v_gene: TRBV2; j_gene: TRBJ2-2; d_gene: .; CDR3nt: TGTGCCAGCAGTGGTCAGGGCGCCTCGAACACCGGGGAGCTGTTTTTT; CDR3aa: CASSGQGASNTGELFF
abundance: few; v_gene: TRBV12-5; j_gene: TRBJ1-1; d_gene: TRBD1; CDR3nt: TGTGCTAGTGGTTTGTGGACAGGAGCAAACACTGAAGCTTTCTTT; CDR3aa: CASGLWTGANTEAFF
abundance: .; v_gene: TRBV19; j_gene: TRBJ1-5; d_gene: .; CDR3nt: TGTGCCAGTAGTCAGCAAGCCCCTATCGAGGCCCAGCATTTT; CDR3aa: CASSQQAPIEAQHF
abundance: .; v_gene: TRBV28; j_gene: TRBJ1-1; d_gene: .; CDR3nt: TGTGCCAGCACTACGGGGGTCGGAGAAGCTTTCTTT; CDR3aa: CASTTGVGEAFF
abundance: .; v_gene: TRBV20-1; j_gene: TRBJ2-3; d_gene: .; CDR3nt: TGCAGTGCTCCCTCCACAGATACGCAGTATTTT; CDR3aa: CSAPSTDTQYF
abundance: few; v_gene: TRBV19; j_gene: TRBJ1-1; d_gene: .; CDR3nt: TGTGCCAGTAGTATAGAAAGTCGGGGGACTGAAGCTTTCTTT; CDR3aa: CASSIESRGTEAFF
abundance: .; v_gene: TRBV7-3; j_gene: TRBJ2-3; d_gene: TRBD2; CDR3nt: TGTGCCAGCAGCTTAATAGCGGGGGGCACAGATACGCAGTATTTT; CDR3aa: CASSLIAGGTDTQYF
abundance: .; v_gene: TRBV28; j_gene: TRBJ1-1; d_gene: .; CDR3nt: TGTGCCAGCACCTTACCTGGTGCGAGCACTGAAGCTTTCTTT; CDR3aa: CASTLPGASTEAFF
abundance: .; v_gene: TRBV7-3; j_gene: TRBJ2-2; d_gene: TRBD2; CDR3nt: TGTGCCAGCAGCCGACTAGCGGGGAACACCGGGGAGCTGTTTTTT; CDR3aa: CASSRLAGNTGELFF
abundance: .; v_gene: TRBV27; j_gene: TRBJ2-6; d_gene: TRBD1; CDR3nt: TGTGCCAGCAGTTCCCCGACAGGGGGCGCCCCGTTCGGGGCCAACGTCCTGACTTTC; CDR3aa: CASSSPTGGAPFGANVLTF
abundance: .; v_gene: TRBV15; j_gene: TRBJ1-1; d_gene: TRBD1; CDR3nt: TGTGCCACCAGCAGAGCTGGGACAGCCACTGAAGCTTTCTTT; CDR3aa: CATSRAGTATEAFF
abundance: .; v_gene: TRBV7-2; j_gene: TRBJ2-6; d_gene: .; CDR3nt: TGTGCCAGCAGCTTATATGCAGCCCCTAGTTCCTCTGGGGCCAACGTCCTGACTTTC; CDR3aa: CASSLYAAPSSSGANVLTF
abundance: .; v_gene: TRBV5-5; j_gene: TRBJ2-7; d_gene: TRBD2; CDR3nt: TGTGCCAGCAGCTTGCGGTCGGGGGGGGACTACGAGCAGTACTTC; CDR3aa: CASSLRSGGDYEQYF
abundance: .; v_gene: TRBV6-5; j_gene: TRBJ1-1; d_gene: .; CDR3nt: TGTGCCAGCAGGAACAGAGGGCGCAGCACTGAAGCTTTCTTT; CDR3aa: CASRNRGRSTEAFF
abundance: .; v_gene: TRBV4-3; j_gene: TRBJ2-5; d_gene: TRBD1; CDR3nt: TGCGCCAGCAGCCAGGCTACAGGGGGCCAAGAGACCCAGTACTTC; CDR3aa: CASSQATGGQETQYF
abundance: .; v_gene: TRBV27; j_gene: TRBJ2-3; d_gene: TRBD2; CDR3nt: TGTGCCAGCAGATGGGGGACTAGCGGAGGCACAGATACGCAGTATTTT; CDR3aa: CASRWGTSGGTDTQYF
abundance: .; v_gene: TRBV7-2; j_gene: TRBJ2-7; d_gene: .; CDR3nt: TGTGCCAGCAGCCTGCGGAGGGTCGAGCAGTACTTC; CDR3aa: CASSLRRVEQYF
abundance: .; v_gene: TRBV23-1; j_gene: TRBJ1-6; d_gene: .; CDR3nt: TGCGCCAGCAGTCAATACCAGAGATACAGTCAAATAGAATATTCACCCCTCCACTTT; CDR3aa: CASSQYQRYSQIEYSPLHF
abundance: .; v_gene: TRBV27; j_gene: TRBJ1-1; d_gene: .; CDR3nt: TGTGCCAGCAGTTTATCGCGGAACACTGAAGCTTTCTTT; CDR3aa: CASSLSRNTEAFF
abundance: .; v_gene: TRBV5-4; j_gene: TRBJ1-1; d_gene: .; CDR3nt: TGTGCCAGCAGCTCGGGACATCCGAACACTGAAGCTTTCTTT; CDR3aa: CASSSGHPNTEAFF
abundance: .; v_gene: TRBV5-1; j_gene: TRBJ2-2; d_gene: TRBD2; CDR3nt: TGCGCCAGCAGCTTGGCTAGCGGGGCCACCGGGGAGCTGTTTTTT; CDR3aa: CASSLASGATGELFF
abundance: .; v_gene: TRBV19; j_gene: TRBJ2-7; d_gene: TRBD1; CDR3nt: TGTGCCAGTAGTAGGCCCGGACAGGGCCTCTACGAGCAGTACTTC; CDR3aa: CASSRPGQGLYEQYF
abundance: .; v_gene: TRBV4-3; j_gene: TRBJ2-3; d_gene: TRBD1; CDR3nt: TGCGCCAGCAGCCGCCTTTACAGGGGAGAGGGCGATACGCAGTATTTT; CDR3aa: CASSRLYRGEGDTQYF
abundance: .; v_gene: TRBV19; j_gene: TRBJ1-2; d_gene: .; CDR3nt: TGTGCCAGTAGTAGGCAGAACAGGGCGGACTATGGCTACACCTTC; CDR3aa: CASSRQNRADYGYTF
abundance: .; v_gene: TRBV7-3; j_gene: TRBJ2-7; d_gene: .; CDR3nt: TGTGCCAGCAGCTTGGGGCAGATAGGCTACGAGCAGTACTTC; CDR3aa: CASSLGQIGYEQYF
abundance: .; v_gene: TRBV12-5; j_gene: TRBJ1-5; d_gene: .; CDR3nt: TGTGCTAGTGAAGGTCCCGCGGGCGGTCAGCCCCAGCATTTT; CDR3aa: CASEGPAGGQPQHF
abundance: .; v_gene: TRBV4-1; j_gene: TRBJ1-2; d_gene: .; CDR3nt: TGCGCCAGCAGCCCACCTCGCGGGGGGAGAGGCTACACCTTC; CDR3aa: CASSPPRGGRGYTF
abundance: .; v_gene: TRBV10-1; j_gene: TRBJ2-7; d_gene: .; CDR3nt: TGCGCCAGCAATGGGACTGACCTTACCTTC; CDR3aa: CASNGTDLTF
abundance: .; v_gene: TRBV18; j_gene: TRBJ1-3; d_gene: TRBD1; CDR3nt: TGTGCCAGCTCAGGGGACAGCTCTGGAAACACCATATATTTT; CDR3aa: CASSGDSSGNTIYF
abundance: .; v_gene: TRBV27; j_gene: TRBJ1-6; d_gene: .; CDR3nt: TGTGCCAGCAGTTTAGGGGTGCGGGTCTCCTATAATTCACCCCTCCACTTT; CDR3aa: CASSLGVRVSYNSPLHF
abundance: .; v_gene: TRBV5-1; j_gene: TRBJ1-1; d_gene: TRBD1; CDR3nt: TGCGCCAGCAGCTCGGGACAGGGGGCGGTGAACACTGAAGCTTTCTTT; CDR3aa: CASSSGQGAVNTEAFF
abundance: .; v_gene: TRBV7-2; j_gene: TRBJ1-1; d_gene: .; CDR3nt: TGTGCCAGCAGCCCCCTGGGGGGGAACACTGAAGCTTTCTTT; CDR3aa: CASSPLGGNTEAFF
abundance: .; v_gene: TRBV7-2; j_gene: TRBJ2-5; d_gene: TRBD2; CDR3nt: TGTGCCAGCAGCCTCACTAGCGGGGGGGCCTTTGAGACCCAGTACTTC; CDR3aa: CASSLTSGGAFETQYF
abundance: .; v_gene: TRBV9; j_gene: TRBJ1-5; d_gene: .; CDR3nt: TGTGCCAGCAGCGTAGGGCTAGGGGAGGGTCAGCCCCAGCATTTT; CDR3aa: CASSVGLGEGQPQHF